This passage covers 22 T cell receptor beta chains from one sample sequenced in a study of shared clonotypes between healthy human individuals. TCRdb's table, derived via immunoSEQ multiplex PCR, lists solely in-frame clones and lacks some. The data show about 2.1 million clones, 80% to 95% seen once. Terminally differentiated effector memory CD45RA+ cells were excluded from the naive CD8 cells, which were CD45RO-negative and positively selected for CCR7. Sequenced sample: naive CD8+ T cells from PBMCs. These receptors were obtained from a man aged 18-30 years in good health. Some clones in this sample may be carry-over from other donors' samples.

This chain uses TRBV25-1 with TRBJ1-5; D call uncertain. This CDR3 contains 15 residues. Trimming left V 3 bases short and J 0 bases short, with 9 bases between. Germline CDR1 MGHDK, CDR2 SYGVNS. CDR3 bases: TGTGCCAGCAGTGATTCAAGTAATAGCAATCAGCCCCAGCATTTT. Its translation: CASSDSSNSNQPQHF.

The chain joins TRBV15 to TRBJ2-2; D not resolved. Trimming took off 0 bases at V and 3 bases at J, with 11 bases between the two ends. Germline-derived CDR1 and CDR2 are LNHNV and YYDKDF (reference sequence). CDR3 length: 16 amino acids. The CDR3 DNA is TGTGCCACCAGCAGAGATGGCAGACTGGACACCGGGGAGCTGTTTTTT. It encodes CATSRDGRLDTGELFF.

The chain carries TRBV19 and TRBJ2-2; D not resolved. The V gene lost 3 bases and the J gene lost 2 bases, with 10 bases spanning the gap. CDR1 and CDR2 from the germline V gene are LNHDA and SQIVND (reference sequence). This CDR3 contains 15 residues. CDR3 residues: CASSIYKVNTGELFF. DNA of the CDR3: TGTGCCAGTAGTATTTATAAGGTTAACACCGGGGAGCTGTTTTTT.

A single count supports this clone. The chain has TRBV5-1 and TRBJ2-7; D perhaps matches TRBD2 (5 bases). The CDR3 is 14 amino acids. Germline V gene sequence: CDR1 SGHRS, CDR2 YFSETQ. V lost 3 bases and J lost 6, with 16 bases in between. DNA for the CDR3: TGCGCCAGCAGCTCCGCGGGCAGACTCGGCGAGCAGTACTTC. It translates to CASSSAGRLGEQYF.

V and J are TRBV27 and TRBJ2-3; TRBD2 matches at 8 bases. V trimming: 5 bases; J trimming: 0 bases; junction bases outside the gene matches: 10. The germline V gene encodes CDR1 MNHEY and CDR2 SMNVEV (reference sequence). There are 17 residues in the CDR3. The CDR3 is CASSPRPGTSSTDTQYF. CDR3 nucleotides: TGTGCCAGCAGTCCAAGACCCGGGACTAGTAGCACAGATACGCAGTATTTT.

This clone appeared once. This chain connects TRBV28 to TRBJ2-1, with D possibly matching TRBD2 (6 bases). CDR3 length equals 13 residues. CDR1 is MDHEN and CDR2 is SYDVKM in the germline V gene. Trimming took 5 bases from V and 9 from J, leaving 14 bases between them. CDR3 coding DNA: TGTGCCAGCAGTACAACCGGCGGGACTGAGCAGTTCTTC. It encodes CASSTTGGTEQFF. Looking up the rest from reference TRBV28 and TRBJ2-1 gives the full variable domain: DVKVTQSSRYLVKRTGEKVFLECVQDMDHENMFWYRQDPGLGLRLIYFSYDVKMKEKGDIPEGYSVSREKKERFSLILESASTNQTSMYLCASSTTGGTEQFFGPGTRLTVL.

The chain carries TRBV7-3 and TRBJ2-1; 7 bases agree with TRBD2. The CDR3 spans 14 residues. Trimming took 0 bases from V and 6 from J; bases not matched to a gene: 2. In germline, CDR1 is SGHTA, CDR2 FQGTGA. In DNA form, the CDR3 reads TGTGCCAGCAGCTTAACGTCTAGCGGCAATGAGCAGTTCTTC. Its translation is CASSLTSSGNEQFF.

As DNA, the CDR3 is TGTGCCAGTAGTATAGGCGGGAGGGCTCCCACAGATACGCAGTATTTT. Encoded protein: CASSIGGRAPTDTQYF. This chain connects TRBV19 to TRBJ2-3; 9 bases fit TRBD2. From germline, CDR1 is LNHDA and CDR2 SQIVND (reference sequence). The CDR3 is 16 residues long. The ends lost 1 base at V and 2 bases at J; junction bases unmatched: 4.

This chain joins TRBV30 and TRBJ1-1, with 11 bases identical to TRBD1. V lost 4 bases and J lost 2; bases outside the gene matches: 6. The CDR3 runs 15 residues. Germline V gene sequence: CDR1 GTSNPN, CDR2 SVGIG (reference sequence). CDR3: CAWTQRTGGNTEAFF. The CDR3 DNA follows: TGTGCCTGGACACAAAGGACAGGGGGCAACACTGAAGCTTTCTTT.

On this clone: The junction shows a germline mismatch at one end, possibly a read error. The CDR3 region has the DNA TGCAGCGTTGACGGGGGAGCAGCGGTCAAATTT. It codes for CSVDGGAAVKF. The chain combines TRBV29-1 with TRBJ2-3, with D tentatively TRBD2 (6 bases). Germline CDR1 reads SQVTM; CDR2 reads ANQGSEA. CDR3 length: 11 residues.

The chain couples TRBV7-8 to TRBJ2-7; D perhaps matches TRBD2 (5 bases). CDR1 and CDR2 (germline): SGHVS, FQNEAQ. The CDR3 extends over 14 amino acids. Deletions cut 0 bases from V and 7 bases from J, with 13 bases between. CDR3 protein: CASSLAGAFREQYF. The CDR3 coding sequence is TGTGCCAGCAGCTTAGCGGGAGCCTTCCGAGAGCAGTACTTC.

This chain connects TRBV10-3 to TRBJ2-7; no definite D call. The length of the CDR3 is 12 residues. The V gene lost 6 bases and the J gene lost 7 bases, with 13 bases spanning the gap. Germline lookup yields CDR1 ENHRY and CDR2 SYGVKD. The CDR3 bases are TGTGCCATCAGAGGACCCAAAGGGGAGCAGTACTTC. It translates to CAIRGPKGEQYF.

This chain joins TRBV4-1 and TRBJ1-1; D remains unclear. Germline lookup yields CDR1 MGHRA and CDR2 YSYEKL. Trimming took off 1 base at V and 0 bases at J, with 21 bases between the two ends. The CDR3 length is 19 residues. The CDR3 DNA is TGCGCCAGCAGCCAAGGCCCCCAGCGGATGCCGCTGGTGAACACTGAAGCTTTCTTT. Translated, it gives CASSQGPQRMPLVNTEAFF.

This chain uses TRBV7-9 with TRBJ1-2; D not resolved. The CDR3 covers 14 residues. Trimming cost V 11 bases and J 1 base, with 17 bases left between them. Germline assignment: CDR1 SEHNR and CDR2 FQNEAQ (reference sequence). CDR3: CAHPSTPFNYGYTF. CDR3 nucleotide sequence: TGTGCCCATCCCAGTACTCCTTTTAACTATGGCTACACCTTC. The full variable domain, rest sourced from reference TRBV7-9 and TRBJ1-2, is DTGVSQNPRHKITKRGQNVTFRCDPISEHNRLYWYRQTLGQGPEFLTYFQNEAQLEKSRLLSDRFSAERPKGSFSTLEIQRTEQGDSAMYLCAHPSTPFNYGYTFGSGTRLTVV.

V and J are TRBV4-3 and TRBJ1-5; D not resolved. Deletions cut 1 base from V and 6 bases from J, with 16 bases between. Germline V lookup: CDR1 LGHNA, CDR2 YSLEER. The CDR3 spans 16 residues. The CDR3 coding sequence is TGCGCCAGCAGCCAAGTGTGGGATTTCGGAGGTCAGCCCCAGCATTTT. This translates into CASSQVWDFGGQPQHF.

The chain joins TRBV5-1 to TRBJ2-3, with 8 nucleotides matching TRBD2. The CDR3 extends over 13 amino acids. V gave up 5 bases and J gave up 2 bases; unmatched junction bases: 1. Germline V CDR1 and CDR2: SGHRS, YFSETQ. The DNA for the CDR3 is TGCGCCAGCAGACTAGCGGACACAGATACGCAGTATTTT. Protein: CASRLADTDTQYF.

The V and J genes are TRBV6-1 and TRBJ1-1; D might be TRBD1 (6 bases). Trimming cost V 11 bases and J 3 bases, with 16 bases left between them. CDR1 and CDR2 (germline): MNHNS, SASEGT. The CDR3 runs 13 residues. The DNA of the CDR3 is TGTGCCCATGGGGGGCGCATTTACACTGAAGCTTTCTTT. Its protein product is CAHGGRIYTEAFF.

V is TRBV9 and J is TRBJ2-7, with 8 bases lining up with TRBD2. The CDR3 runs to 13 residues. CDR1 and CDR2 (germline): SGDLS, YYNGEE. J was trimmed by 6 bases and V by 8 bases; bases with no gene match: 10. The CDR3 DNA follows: TGTGCCAGTTCCTCTGGACTAGCATCCGAGCAGTACTTC. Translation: CASSSGLASEQYF.

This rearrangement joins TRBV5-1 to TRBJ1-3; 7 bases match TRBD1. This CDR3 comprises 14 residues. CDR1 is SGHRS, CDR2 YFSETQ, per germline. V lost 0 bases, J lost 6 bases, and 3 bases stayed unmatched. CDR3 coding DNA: TGCGCCAGCAGCTTGGAGGGACAGCCAAACACCATATATTTT. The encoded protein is CASSLEGQPNTIYF.

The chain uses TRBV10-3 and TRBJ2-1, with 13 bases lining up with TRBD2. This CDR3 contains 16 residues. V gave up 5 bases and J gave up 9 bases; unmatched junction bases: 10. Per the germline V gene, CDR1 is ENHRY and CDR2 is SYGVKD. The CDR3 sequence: CAISKTGTSGTVEQFF. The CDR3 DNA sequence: TGTGCCATCAGTAAAACCGGGACTAGCGGGACGGTTGAGCAGTTCTTC.

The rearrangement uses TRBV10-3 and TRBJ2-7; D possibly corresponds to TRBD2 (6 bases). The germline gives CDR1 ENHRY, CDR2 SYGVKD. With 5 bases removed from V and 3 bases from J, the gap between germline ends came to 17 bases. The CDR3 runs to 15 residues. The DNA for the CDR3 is TGTGCCATCAGTCGAACCCGCGGGGAGGTCTACGAGCAGTACTTC. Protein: CAISRTRGEVYEQYF.

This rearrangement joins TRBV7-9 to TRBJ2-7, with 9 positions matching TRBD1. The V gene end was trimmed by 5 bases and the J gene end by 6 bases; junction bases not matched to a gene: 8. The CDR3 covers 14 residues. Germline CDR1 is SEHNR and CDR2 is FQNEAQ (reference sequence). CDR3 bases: TGTGCCAGCAGCGCCCGGGACAGGGTCGGCGAGCAGTACTTC. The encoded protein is CASSARDRVGEQYF.